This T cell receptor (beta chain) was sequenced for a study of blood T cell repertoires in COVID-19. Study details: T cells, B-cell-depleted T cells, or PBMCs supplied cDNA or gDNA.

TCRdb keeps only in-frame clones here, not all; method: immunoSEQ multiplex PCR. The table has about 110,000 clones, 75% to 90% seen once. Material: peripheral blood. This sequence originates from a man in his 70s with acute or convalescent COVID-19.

For the CDR3, the DNA is TGTGCCAGCAGCCAAGAGGGGGCCTTCTCTGGAAACACCATATATTTT. This gives the protein CASSQEGAFSGNTIYF. The chain combines TRBV4-2 with TRBJ1-3, with D possibly being TRBD1 (6 bases). V lost 0 bases, J lost 0 bases, and 9 bases lay in between. CDR3 length: 16 amino acids. From germline, CDR1 is LGHNA and CDR2 YNFKEQ.